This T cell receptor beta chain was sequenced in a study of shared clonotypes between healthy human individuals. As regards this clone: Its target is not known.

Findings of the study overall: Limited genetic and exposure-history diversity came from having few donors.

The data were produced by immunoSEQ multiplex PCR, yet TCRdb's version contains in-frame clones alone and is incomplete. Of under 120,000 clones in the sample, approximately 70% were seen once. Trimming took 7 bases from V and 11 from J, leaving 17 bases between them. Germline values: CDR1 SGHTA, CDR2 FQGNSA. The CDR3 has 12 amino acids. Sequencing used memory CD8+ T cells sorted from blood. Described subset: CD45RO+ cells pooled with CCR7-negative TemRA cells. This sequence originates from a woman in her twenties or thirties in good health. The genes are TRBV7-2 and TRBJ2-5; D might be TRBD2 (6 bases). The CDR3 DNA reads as TGTGCCAGCAAGTCAGCGGGTGGTGAGCAGTACTTC. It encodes CASKSAGGEQYF.